What follows are 13 T cell receptor beta chains derived from one specimen sequenced in a study of identifying expanded T cells in peripheral blood. Only in-frame clones appear in the TCRdb table, and some are missing; sequencing was by immunoSEQ multiplex PCR. This repertoire shows approximately 59,000 clones, about 92% found once; its top ten account for 3.5% to 4.5%. Input material: blood. The receptor source for this set is a person aged 18-70 years in good health.

This clone has only a few counts. The J gene is TRBJ2-4, the V gene TRBV19, with 9 bases lining up with TRBD1. Germline loops: CDR1 LNHDA, CDR2 SQIVND (reference sequence). The junction had 5 bases not matched to a gene; V was cut back by 7 bases and J by 7 bases. This CDR3 comprises 13 residues. The CDR3 protein is CASKTGGTNIQYF. CDR3 bases: TGTGCCAGTAAGACAGGGGGGACGAACATTCAGTACTTC.

This clone was seen just once. The chain uses TRBV28 and TRBJ1-1; possibly TRBD1 for D (6 bases). The V gene lost 4 bases and the J gene lost 1 base, with 19 bases spanning the gap. CDR3 length: 17 amino acids. Germline-derived CDR1 and CDR2 are MDHEN and SYDVKM. The CDR3 nucleotides are TGTGCCAGCAGTTCCTCAGGGGTAAGAGGGGGGAACACTGAAGCTTTCTTT. Translation: CASSSSGVRGGNTEAFF.

V usage is TRBV4-1 and J usage is TRBJ2-1; D uncertain. The CDR3 totals 13 residues. The V gene's germline CDR1 is MGHRA and CDR2 YSYEKL. Trimming shortened V by 1 base and J by 7 bases, and 8 bases separated the two germline ends. CDR3 bases: TGCGCCAGCAGCCAAGTAGCCTGGAATGAGCAGTTCTTC. Translated: CASSQVAWNEQFF.

This chain joins TRBV7-6 and TRBJ2-5, with D perhaps matching TRBD2 (6 bases). The germline gives CDR1 SGHVS, CDR2 FNYEAQ. The CDR3 runs to 16 residues. V was pared by 5 bases and J by 2 bases, with 18 bases between. The DNA of the CDR3 is TGTGCCAGCAGCCGAAAGCGGGTTGGAGGGCAAGAGACCCAGTACTTC. Translation: CASSRKRVGGQETQYF. Full variable domain (remainder filled in from reference TRBV7-6 and TRBJ2-5): GAGVSQSPRYKVTKRGQDVALRCDPISGHVSLYWYRQALGQGPEFLTYFNYEAQQDKSGLPNDRFSAERPEGSISTLTIQRTEQRDSAMYRCASSRKRVGGQETQYFGPGTRLLVL.

This sequence joins TRBV7-2 and TRBJ2-7; D gene uncertain. The CDR3 has 8 amino acids. CDR1 SGHTA and CDR2 FQGNSA come from the germline V gene. In nucleotides, the CDR3 is TGTGCAACTGGGAAGCAGTACTTC. Residues: CATGKQYF.

The chain is built from TRBV5-6 and TRBJ2-1; TRBD2 matches 10 bases. CDR3 size: 16 residues. Germline V gene data show CDR1 as SGHDT and CDR2 as YYEEEE. V shed 0 bases and J 5 bases; nucleotides not matched to a gene: 5. In DNA form, the CDR3 reads TGTGCCAGCAGCTTGGTCGTTAGCGGGGGGCACAATGAGCAGTTCTTC. Amino acids: CASSLVVSGGHNEQFF.

The V and J genes are TRBV9 and TRBJ2-4; TRBD2 matches 7 bases. V trimming: 2 bases; J trimming: 7 bases; junction bases outside the gene matches: 9. In germline, CDR1 is SGDLS, CDR2 YYNGEE. This CDR3 has 15 amino acids. CDR3 sequence reads: CASSVGGSSGNIQYF. In nucleotides, the CDR3 is TGTGCCAGCAGCGTGGGCGGGAGCTCGGGGAACATTCAGTACTTC.

The gene calls are TRBV27 and TRBJ2-7; D possibly corresponds to TRBD2 (5 bases). Germline-derived CDR1 and CDR2 are MNHEY and SMNVEV (reference sequence). The CDR3 runs to 13 residues. The V gene lost 3 bases and the J gene lost 6 bases, with 12 bases spanning the gap. The CDR3 DNA is TGTGCCAGCAGTTTCTCGGCGGGCGCCGAGCAGTACTTC. Translating it yields CASSFSAGAEQYF.

The gene calls are TRBV18 and TRBJ1-5; D ambiguous. The CDR3 extends over 15 amino acids. V lost 5 bases and J 4 bases, leaving 15 bases between the germline ends. CDR1 and CDR2 (germline): KGHSH, LQKENI. The CDR3 coding sequence is TGTGCCAGCTCATCAACGGCCGGGGATAATCAGCCCCAGCATTTT. Translation: CASSSTAGDNQPQHF.

For the CDR3, the DNA is TGTGCCTGGACCAGCGGGGGGGGTTACAATGAGCAGTTCTTC. Amino acids: CAWTSGGGYNEQFF. The chain links TRBV30 to TRBJ2-1; 10 bases agree with TRBD2. CDR3 length: 14 amino acids. Germline V gives CDR1 GTSNPN, CDR2 SVGIG (reference sequence). V shed 4 bases and J 4 bases; nucleotides not matched to a gene: 4.

The genes are TRBV5-1 and TRBJ1-1; D gene unclear. Per germline, CDR1 SGHRS and CDR2 YFSETQ. Trimming cost V 4 bases and J 6 bases, with 16 bases left between them. This CDR3 comprises 14 residues. Written as DNA, the CDR3 is TGCGCCAGCAGCCCCGTACTGGGCGACGCTGAAGCTTTCTTT. Its protein product is CASSPVLGDAEAFF.

The V call is TRBV20-1, the J call TRBJ1-3; D remains ambiguous. This CDR3 is built from 11 residues. V lost 4 bases, J lost 5 bases, and 6 bases lay in between. The V gene's germline CDR1 is DFQATT and CDR2 SNEGSKA (reference sequence). The CDR3 loop reads CSATYRNTIYF. DNA of the CDR3: TGCAGTGCTACGTACCGAAACACCATATATTTT.

The J gene is TRBJ2-5, the V gene TRBV7-9; D call uncertain. The CDR3 runs 15 residues. V lost 1 base to trimming and J lost 5 bases, with 14 bases between them. Germline CDR1 SEHNR, CDR2 FQNEAQ (reference sequence). The DNA for the CDR3 is TGTGCCAGCAGCTTAGACCTGACCCTGGGGGAGACCCAGTACTTC. It translates to CASSLDLTLGETQYF.